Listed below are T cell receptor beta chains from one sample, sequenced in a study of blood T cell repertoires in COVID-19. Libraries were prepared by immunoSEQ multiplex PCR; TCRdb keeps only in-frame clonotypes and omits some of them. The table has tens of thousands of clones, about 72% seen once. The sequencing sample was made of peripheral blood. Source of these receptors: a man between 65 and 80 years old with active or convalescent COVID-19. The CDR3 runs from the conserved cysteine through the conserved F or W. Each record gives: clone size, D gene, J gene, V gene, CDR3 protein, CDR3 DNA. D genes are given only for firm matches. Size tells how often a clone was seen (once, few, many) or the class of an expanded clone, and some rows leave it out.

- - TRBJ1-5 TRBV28 CASSLPSSGAQPQHF TGTGCCAGCAGTCTACCCTCGAGTGGGGCACAGCCCCAGCATTTT
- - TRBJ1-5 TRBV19 CATPYRRRNQPQHF TGTGCCACCCCGTACAGGCGGCGGAATCAGCCCCAGCATTTT
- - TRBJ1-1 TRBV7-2 CASSRQANTEAFF TGTGCCAGCAGCAGGCAGGCAAACACTGAAGCTTTCTTT
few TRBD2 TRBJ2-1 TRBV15 CATSPFGPSGGFDEQFF TGTGCCACCAGCCCCTTCGGACCTAGCGGGGGGTTCGATGAGCAGTTCTTC
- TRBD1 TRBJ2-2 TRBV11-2 CASSLGQGYTGELFF TGTGCCAGCAGCTTGGGACAGGGTTACACCGGGGAGCTGTTTTTT
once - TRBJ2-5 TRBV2 CASSRAPRETQYF TGTGCCAGCAGTCGAGCGCCAAGGGAGACCCAGTACTTC
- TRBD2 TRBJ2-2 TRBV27 CASSQTFPTSGAYPTGELFF TGTGCCAGCAGCCAAACGTTCCCGACTAGCGGGGCCTACCCTACCGGGGAGCTGTTTTTT
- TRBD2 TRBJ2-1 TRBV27 CASSRGGEQFF TGTGCCAGCAGTCGGGGGGGTGAGCAGTTCTTC
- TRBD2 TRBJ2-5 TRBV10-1 CASSESWGGETQYF TGCGCCAGCAGTGAGTCATGGGGGGGAGAGACCCAGTACTTC
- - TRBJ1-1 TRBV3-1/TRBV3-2 CASSQDGGQAAEAFF TGTGCCAGCAGCCAAGATGGAGGCCAGGCGGCCGAAGCTTTCTTT
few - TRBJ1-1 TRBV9 CASSPRTAVVGAFF TGTGCCAGCAGCCCCAGGACAGCGGTAGTGGGAGCTTTCTTT
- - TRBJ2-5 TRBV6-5 CAHTAGYQETQYF TGTGCCCACACCGCAGGATACCAAGAGACCCAGTACTTC
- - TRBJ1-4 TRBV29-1 CSGGGGYGEKLFF TGCAGCGGTGGCGGTGGGTATGGTGAAAAACTGTTTTTT
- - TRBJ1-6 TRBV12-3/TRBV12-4 CASNIGGSPLHF TGTGCCAGCAACATAGGGGGTTCACCCCTCCACTTT
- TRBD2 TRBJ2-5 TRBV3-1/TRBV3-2 CASSQGLVRLATQYF TGTGCCAGCAGCCAGGGACTAGTGCGTCTAGCGACCCAGTACTTC
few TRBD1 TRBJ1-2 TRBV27 CASSLAGQGHGYTF TGTGCCAGCAGTTTAGCGGGACAGGGCCATGGCTACACCTTC
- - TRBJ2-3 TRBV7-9 CASSLGRGALTDTQYF TGTGCCAGCAGCTTAGGCCGGGGGGCGCTCACAGATACGCAGTATTTT
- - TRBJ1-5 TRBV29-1 CSALSSNQPQHF TGCAGCGCCCTGTCTAGCAATCAGCCCCAGCATTTT
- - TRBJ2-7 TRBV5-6 CASSFVRSLSNEQYF TGTGCCAGCAGCTTCGTCCGGAGTCTATCTAACGAGCAGTACTTC
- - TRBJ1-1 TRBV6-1 CASSDVRDTEAFF TGTGCCAGCAGTGACGTGAGGGACACTGAAGCTTTCTTT
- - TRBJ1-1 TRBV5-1 CASSLNRVGTEAFF TGCGCCAGCAGCTTAAACAGGGTTGGCACTGAAGCTTTCTTT
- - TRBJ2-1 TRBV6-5 CASSSQGNNEQFF TGTGCCAGCAGCTCTCAGGGGAACAATGAGCAGTTCTTC
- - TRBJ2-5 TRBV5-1 CASSFSGGSQETQYF TGCGCCAGCAGCTTCTCCGGGGGATCACAAGAGACCCAGTACTTC
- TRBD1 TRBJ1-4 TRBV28 CASSVGQGGEKLFF TGTGCCAGCAGTGTCGGACAGGGGGGTGAAAAACTGTTTTTT
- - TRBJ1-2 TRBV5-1 CASSLRGDGYTF TGCGCCAGCAGCCTCCGGGGTGATGGCTACACCTTC
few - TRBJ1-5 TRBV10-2 CASSESGGSNQPQHF TGCGCCAGCAGTGAGTCAGGGGGAAGCAATCAGCCCCAGCATTTT
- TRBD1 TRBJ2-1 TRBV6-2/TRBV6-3 CASSYSGQGAKNEQFF TGTGCCAGCAGTTACTCGGGACAGGGGGCAAAGAATGAGCAGTTCTTC
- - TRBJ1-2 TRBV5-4 CASSSRTANYGYTF TGTGCCAGCAGCTCCCGGACAGCCAACTATGGCTACACCTTC
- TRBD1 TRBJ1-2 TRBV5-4 CASSFGQAGYGYTF TGTGCCAGCAGCTTCGGACAGGCCGGCTATGGCTACACCTTC
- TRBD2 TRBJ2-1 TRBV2 CASRKTSGGMGEQFF TGTGCCAGCAGGAAGACTAGCGGGGGTATGGGTGAGCAGTTCTTC
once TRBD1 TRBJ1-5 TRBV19 CASSVTDRENQPQHF TGTGCCAGTAGTGTAACGGACAGGGAAAATCAGCCCCAGCATTTT
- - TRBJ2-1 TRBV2 CASSEGRGNKFF TGTGCCAGCAGTGAAGGCAGGGGTAATAAGTTCTTC
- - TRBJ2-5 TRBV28 CASNAVQETQYF TGTGCCAGCAATGCGGTCCAAGAGACCCAGTACTTC
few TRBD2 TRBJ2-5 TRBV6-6 CASSFGGGETQYF TGTGCCAGCAGCTTCGGGGGGGGAGAGACCCAGTACTTC